The 12 T cell receptor beta chains given below trace back to one sample, sequenced in a study of blood T cell repertoires in COVID-19. The assay was immunoSEQ multiplex PCR, and TCRdb's table has in-frame clones only and misses some. The table lists approximately 250,000 clones, approximately 82% of them singletons. Sequenced sample: PBMCs or T cells enriched from blood (not recorded which). Receptors were obtained from a man in his forties or fifties who had recovered from COVID-19.

This clone was observed a single time. The CDR3 here is CASSTRWAGGHSSYNEQFF. In nucleotides, the CDR3 is TGTGCCAGCAGCACCCGTTGGGCGGGGGGGCACAGCTCCTACAATGAGCAGTTCTTC. The chain has TRBV28 and TRBJ2-1, with 9 bases that match TRBD2. Germline values: CDR1 MDHEN, CDR2 SYDVKM. V trimming: 6 bases; J trimming: 0 bases; junction bases outside the gene matches: 15. CDR3 length: 19 residues.

The CDR3 sequence is CASTHQGAGYRAFF. CDR3 nucleotides: TGTGCCAGTACCCATCAGGGGGCGGGGTATAGAGCTTTCTTT. The V gene is TRBV19, the J gene TRBJ1-1, with TRBD1 matching over 8 bases. Unmatched junction bases numbered 14, after V lost 7 bases and J lost 10 bases. The germline CDR1 and CDR2 sequences are LNHDA and SQIVND (reference sequence). The CDR3 runs to 14 residues.

The rearrangement joins TRBV4-3 to TRBJ1-3; possibly TRBD1 for D (6 bases). The V gene lost 0 bases and the J gene lost 4 bases, with 13 bases spanning the gap. CDR3 length: 16 amino acids. CDR1 is LGHNA and CDR2 is YSLEER in the germline V gene. DNA of the CDR3: TGCGCCAGCAGCCAAGAGGTCTCGGGGACAGGAAACACCATATATTTT. It encodes CASSQEVSGTGNTIYF.

The chain recombines TRBV5-3 with TRBJ2-1; D unresolved. TRBV5-3 is an ORF for which the function is uncertain. The CDR3 consists of 14 residues. Between the trimmed V and J ends, which lost 0 bases and 9 bases, there was a span of 13 bases. CDR3 coding DNA: TGTGCCAGAAGCTTGGCTAGGCGGCAAACTGAGCAGTTCTTC. This translates into CARSLARRQTEQFF.

This chain joins TRBV18 and TRBJ2-7, with a weak D call TRBD2 (6 bases). The CDR3 sequence is 13 residues long. The V and J ends lost 3 bases and 11 bases respectively, with 17 bases between them. The germline V gene has CDR1 KGHSH and CDR2 LQKENI. CDR3: CASSPREPGVEYF. The CDR3 region has the DNA TGTGCCAGCTCACCTCGGGAGCCGGGAGTTGAGTACTTC.

The chain carries TRBV9 and TRBJ2-1; 9 bases line up with TRBD1. This CDR3 has 15 amino acids. CDR1 is SGDLS and CDR2 is YYNGEE in the germline V gene. With 6 bases clipped from V and 9 bases from J, the junction kept 13 bases outside the gene matches. CDR3 nucleotides: TGTGCCAGCACTTGGACAGGGGTCGAATCAGGTGAGCAGTTCTTC. It encodes CASTWTGVESGEQFF.

A few counts support this clone. J is TRBJ1-2 and V is TRBV9; 7 nucleotides match TRBD1. Germline CDR1 is SGDLS and CDR2 is YYNGEE. The junction had 4 bases not matched to a gene; V was cut back by 3 bases and J by 2 bases. The CDR3 totals 14 residues. The CDR3 is CASSAQTGNYGYTF. The CDR3 DNA is TGTGCCAGCAGCGCCCAGACAGGGAACTATGGCTACACCTTC.

The chain is built from TRBV7-6 and TRBJ1-1; D remains ambiguous. Germline CDR1 is SGHVS and CDR2 is FNYEAQ. V lost 8 bases, J lost 0 bases, and 13 bases lay in between. This CDR3 contains 14 residues. CDR3 loop: CASSAGPMNTEAFF. CDR3 in DNA: TGTGCCAGCTCCGCGGGTCCCATGAACACTGAAGCTTTCTTT.

The chain links TRBV5-1 to TRBJ1-4, with 7 bases matching TRBD1. The CDR3 is 15 residues long. Trimming took 3 bases from V and 2 from J; bases not matched to a gene: 4. Germline V gene data show CDR1 as SGHRS and CDR2 as YFSETQ. DNA of the CDR3: TGCGCCAGCAGCTACCGACAGGGCACTAATGAAAAACTGTTTTTT. Protein sequence: CASSYRQGTNEKLFF.

J is TRBJ2-7 and V is TRBV7-9; 8 positions match TRBD2. CDR3 length equals 15 residues. V gave up 4 bases and J gave up 2 bases; unmatched junction bases: 7. Germline V gene lookup returns CDR1 SEHNR and CDR2 FQNEAQ (reference sequence). The CDR3 loop reads CASSSRGGNTYEQYF. DNA for the CDR3: TGTGCCAGCAGCTCACGGGGGGGCAACACCTACGAGCAGTACTTC.

The chain employs TRBV7-3 and TRBJ1-6, with D hard to call. This CDR3 contains 14 residues. The V end was cut by 3 bases, the J end by 7 bases, with 10 bases between. Germline CDR1 SGHTA, CDR2 FQGTGA. In nucleotides, the CDR3 is TGTGCCAGCAGCTTTGGAAGGGAGAATTCACCCCTCCACTTT. This translates into CASSFGRENSPLHF.

The genes are TRBV7-9 and TRBJ1-1; D not certain. Germline loops: CDR1 SEHNR, CDR2 FQNEAQ (reference sequence). There are 14 residues in the CDR3. Trimming removed 1 base at V and 3 bases at J, with 9 bases between. This chain's CDR3 is CASSLGGTDTEAFF. In nucleotides, the CDR3 is TGTGCCAGCAGCTTAGGTGGCACCGACACTGAAGCTTTCTTT.